This T cell receptor beta chain was captured by sequencing in a study of blood T cell repertoires in COVID-19. Adults between about 18 and 95 years of age took part from 20 to 25 US areas. This clone has only a few counts. The same CDR3 arises from other DNA sequences in this sample as well. Here immunoSEQ multiplex PCR was the method, and the copy in TCRdb shows in-frame clones only, minus some. The sample has 150,000 or so clones, around 90% seen once; the top ten hold about 4%. The CDR3 sequence is 13 residues long. V was pared by 0 bases and J by 2 bases, with 5 bases between. Germline V gene data show CDR1 as SGHRS and CDR2 as YFSETQ.

The rearrangement uses TRBV5-1 and TRBJ1-2; TRBD1 might be the D (5 bases). This TCR was recovered from a woman in her 40s who had been exposed to COVID-19. The specimen was PBMCs or T cells enriched from blood (not recorded which). CDR3 sequence: CASSLGQNYGYTF. CDR3 nucleotides: TGCGCCAGCAGCTTGGGACAGAACTATGGCTACACCTTC.